The 2 T cell receptor beta chains listed next were all sequenced from one sample in a study of siplizumab effects on memory and regulatory T cells. Profiling relied on immunoSEQ multiplex PCR, and the TCRdb table lists in-frame clones only, not all of them. The table lists about 50,000 clones, less than 90% of them singletons, with about 0.35% in the top ten. The sequenced material came from naive CD8+ T cells sorted from blood. The receptors shown here come from a human donor in good health.

This clone was detected once. The chain links TRBV11-2 to TRBJ2-7; 10 nucleotides line up with TRBD2. The V gene end was trimmed by 4 bases and the J gene end by 2 bases; junction bases not matched to a gene: 2. In germline, CDR1 is SGHAT, CDR2 FQNNGV. The length of the CDR3 is 14 residues. CDR3 in amino acids: CASSSGLAAYEQYF. In DNA, the CDR3 is TGTGCCAGCAGCTCAGGACTAGCGGCCTACGAGCAGTACTTC.

The chain links TRBV5-4 to TRBJ2-7; possibly TRBD2 for D (5 bases). V was clipped by 0 bases and J by 3 bases, with 13 bases between them. The germline V gene has CDR1 SGHNT and CDR2 YYREEE (reference sequence). CDR3 size: 15 residues. CDR3 sequence reads: CASSLDGVSFYEQYF. The CDR3 bases are TGTGCCAGCAGCTTGGACGGGGTATCTTTCTACGAGCAGTACTTC.